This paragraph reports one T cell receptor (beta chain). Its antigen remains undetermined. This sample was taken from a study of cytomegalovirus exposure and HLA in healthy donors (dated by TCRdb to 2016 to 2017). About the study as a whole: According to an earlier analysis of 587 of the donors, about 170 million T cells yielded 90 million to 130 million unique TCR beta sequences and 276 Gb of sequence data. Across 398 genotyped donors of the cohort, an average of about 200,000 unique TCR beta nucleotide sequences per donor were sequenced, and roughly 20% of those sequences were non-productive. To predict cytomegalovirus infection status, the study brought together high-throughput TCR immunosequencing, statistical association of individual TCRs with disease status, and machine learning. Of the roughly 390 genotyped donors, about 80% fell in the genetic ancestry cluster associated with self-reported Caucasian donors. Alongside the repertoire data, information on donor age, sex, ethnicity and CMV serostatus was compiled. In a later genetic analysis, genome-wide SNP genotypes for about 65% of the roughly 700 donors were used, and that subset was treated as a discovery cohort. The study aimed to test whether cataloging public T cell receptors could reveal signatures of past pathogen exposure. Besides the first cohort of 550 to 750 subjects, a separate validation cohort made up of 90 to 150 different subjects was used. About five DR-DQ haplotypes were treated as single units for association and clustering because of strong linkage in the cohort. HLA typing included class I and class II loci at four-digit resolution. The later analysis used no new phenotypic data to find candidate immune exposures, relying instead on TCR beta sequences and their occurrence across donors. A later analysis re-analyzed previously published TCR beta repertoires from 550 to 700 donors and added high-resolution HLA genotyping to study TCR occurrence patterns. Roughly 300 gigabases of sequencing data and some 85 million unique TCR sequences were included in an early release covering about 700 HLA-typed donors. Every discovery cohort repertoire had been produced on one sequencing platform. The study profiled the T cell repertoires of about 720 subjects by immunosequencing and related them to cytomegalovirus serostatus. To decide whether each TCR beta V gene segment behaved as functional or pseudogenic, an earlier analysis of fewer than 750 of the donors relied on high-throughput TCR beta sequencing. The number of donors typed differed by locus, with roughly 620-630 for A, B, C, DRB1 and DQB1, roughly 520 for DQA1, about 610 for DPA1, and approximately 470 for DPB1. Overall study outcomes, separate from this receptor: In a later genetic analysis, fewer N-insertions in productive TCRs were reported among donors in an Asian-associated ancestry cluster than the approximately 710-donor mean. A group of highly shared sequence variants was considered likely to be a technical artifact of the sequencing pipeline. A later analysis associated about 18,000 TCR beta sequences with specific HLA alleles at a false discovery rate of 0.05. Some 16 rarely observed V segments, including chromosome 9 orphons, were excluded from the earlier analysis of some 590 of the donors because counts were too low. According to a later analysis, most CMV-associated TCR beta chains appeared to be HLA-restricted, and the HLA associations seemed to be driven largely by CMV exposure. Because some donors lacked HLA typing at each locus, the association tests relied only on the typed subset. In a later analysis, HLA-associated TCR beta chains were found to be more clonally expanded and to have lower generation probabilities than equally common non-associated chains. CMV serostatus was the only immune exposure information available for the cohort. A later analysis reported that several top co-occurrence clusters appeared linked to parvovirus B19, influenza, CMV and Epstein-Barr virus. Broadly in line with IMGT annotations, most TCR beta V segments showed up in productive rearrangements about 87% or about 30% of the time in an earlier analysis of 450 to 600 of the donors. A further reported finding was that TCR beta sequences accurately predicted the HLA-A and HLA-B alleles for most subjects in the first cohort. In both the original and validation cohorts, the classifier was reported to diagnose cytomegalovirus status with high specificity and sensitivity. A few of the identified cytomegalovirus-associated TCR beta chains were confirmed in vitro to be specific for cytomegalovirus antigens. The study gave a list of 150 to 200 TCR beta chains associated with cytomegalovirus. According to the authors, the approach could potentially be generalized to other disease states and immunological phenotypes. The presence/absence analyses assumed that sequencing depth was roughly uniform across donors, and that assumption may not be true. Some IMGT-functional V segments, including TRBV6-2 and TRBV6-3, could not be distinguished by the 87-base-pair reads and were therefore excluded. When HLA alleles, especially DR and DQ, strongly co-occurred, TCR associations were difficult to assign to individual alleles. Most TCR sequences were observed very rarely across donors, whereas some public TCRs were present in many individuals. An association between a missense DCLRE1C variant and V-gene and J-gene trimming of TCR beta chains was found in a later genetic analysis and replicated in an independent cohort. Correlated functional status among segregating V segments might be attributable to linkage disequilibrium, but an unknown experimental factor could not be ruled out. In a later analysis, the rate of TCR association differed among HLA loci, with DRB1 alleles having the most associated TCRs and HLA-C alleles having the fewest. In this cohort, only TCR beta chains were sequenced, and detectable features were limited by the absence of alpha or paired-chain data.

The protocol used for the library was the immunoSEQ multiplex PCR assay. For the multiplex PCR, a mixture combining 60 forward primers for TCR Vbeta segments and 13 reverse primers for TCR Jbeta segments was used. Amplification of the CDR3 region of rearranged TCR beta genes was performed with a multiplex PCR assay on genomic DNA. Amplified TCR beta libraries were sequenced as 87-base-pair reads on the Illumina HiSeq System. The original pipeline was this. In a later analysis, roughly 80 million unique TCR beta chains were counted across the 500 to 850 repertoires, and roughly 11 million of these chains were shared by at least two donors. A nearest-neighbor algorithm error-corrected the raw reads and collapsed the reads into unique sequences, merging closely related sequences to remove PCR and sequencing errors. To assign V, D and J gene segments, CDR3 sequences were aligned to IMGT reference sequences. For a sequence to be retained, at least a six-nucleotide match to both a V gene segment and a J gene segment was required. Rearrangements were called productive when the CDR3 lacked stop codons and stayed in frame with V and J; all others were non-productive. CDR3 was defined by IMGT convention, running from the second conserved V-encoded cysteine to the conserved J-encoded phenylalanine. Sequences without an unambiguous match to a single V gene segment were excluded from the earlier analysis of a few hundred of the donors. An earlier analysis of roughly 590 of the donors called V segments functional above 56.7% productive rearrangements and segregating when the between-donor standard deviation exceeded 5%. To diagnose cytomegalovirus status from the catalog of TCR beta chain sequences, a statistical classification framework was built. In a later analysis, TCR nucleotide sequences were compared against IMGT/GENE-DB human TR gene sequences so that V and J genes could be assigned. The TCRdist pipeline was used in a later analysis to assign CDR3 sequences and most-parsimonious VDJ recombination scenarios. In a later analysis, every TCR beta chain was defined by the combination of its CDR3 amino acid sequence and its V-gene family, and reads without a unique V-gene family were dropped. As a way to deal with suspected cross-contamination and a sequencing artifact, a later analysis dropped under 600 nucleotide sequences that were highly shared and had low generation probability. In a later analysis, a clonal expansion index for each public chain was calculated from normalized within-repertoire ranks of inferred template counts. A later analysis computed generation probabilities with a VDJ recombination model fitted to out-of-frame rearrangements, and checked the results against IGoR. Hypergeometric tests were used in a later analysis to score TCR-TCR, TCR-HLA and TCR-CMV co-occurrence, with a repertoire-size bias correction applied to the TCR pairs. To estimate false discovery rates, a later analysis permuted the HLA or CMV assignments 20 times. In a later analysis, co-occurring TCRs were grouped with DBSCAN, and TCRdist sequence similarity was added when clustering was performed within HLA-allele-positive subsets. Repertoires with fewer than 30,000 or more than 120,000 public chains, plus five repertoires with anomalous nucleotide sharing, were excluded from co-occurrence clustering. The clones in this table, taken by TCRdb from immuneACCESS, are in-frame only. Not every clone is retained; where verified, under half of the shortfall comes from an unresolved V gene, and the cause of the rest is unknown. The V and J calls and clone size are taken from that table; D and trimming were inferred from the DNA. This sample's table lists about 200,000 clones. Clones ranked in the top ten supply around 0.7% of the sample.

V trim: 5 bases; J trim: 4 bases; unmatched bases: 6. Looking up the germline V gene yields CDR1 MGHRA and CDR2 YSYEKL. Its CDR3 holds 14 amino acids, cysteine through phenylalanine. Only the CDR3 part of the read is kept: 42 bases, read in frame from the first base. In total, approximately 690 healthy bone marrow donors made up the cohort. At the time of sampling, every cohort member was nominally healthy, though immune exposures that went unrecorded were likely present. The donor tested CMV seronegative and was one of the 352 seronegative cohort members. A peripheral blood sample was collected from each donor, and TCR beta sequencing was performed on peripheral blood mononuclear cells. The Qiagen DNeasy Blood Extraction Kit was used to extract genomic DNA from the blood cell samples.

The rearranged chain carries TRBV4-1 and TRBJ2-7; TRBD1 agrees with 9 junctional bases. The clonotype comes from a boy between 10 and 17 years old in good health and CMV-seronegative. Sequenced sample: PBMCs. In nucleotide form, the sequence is TGCGCCAGCAGCGCGCCGGGACAGGGTTACGAGCAGTACTTC. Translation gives CASSAPGQGYEQYF.